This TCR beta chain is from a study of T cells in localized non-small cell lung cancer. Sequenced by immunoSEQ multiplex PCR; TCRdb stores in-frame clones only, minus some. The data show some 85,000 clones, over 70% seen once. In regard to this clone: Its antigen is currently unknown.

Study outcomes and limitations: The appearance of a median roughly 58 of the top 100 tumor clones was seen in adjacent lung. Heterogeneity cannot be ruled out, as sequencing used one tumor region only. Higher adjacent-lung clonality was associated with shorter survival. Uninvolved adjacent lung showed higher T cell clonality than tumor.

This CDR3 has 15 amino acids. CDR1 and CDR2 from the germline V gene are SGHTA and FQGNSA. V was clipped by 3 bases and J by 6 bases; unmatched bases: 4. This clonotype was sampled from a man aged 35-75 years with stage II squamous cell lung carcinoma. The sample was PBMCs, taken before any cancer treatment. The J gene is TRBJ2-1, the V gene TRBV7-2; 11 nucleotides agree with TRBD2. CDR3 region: CASSFGTSGINEQFF. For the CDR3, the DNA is TGTGCCAGCAGCTTCGGGACTAGCGGCATCAATGAGCAGTTCTTC. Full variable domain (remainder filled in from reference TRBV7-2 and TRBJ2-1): GAGVSQSPSNKVTEKGKDVELRCDPISGHTALYWYRQSLGQGLEFLIYFQGNSAPDKSGLPSDRFSAERTGGSVSTLTIQRTQQEDSAVYLCASSFGTSGINEQFFGPGTRLTVL.